This is a list of T cell receptor beta chains from one sample in a study of blood T cell repertoires in COVID-19. Produced via immunoSEQ multiplex PCR; TCRdb's table is partial and in-frame only. The sample carries about 250,000 clones, around 86% recorded once. The sequencing input was peripheral blood. These receptors were taken from a woman in her sixties who had recovered from COVID-19. Each CDR3 is given with its conserved first and last residue. Fields, in order: J gene, D gene, V gene, clone size, CDR3 DNA, CDR3 protein. The D gene is left open where the match is weak. Not all rows give a size; the values are once, few, many and, for expanded clones, a class.

J gene: TRBJ2-3; D gene: -; V gene: TRBV13; clone size: once; CDR3 DNA: TGTGCCAGCAGTCAGGGGAAGGATACGCAGTATTTT; CDR3 protein: CASSQGKDTQYF
J gene: TRBJ1-2; D gene: TRBD1; V gene: TRBV19; clone size: -; CDR3 DNA: TGTGCCAGTAGTAAGACCGGGACAGGGGGAAGTTCGGGCTACACCTTC; CDR3 protein: CASSKTGTGGSSGYTF
J gene: TRBJ2-2; D gene: -; V gene: TRBV19; clone size: -; CDR3 DNA: TGTGCCAGTAGTCTCGATGGGTGGGGGCGAAGTACCGGGGAGCTGTTTTTT; CDR3 protein: CASSLDGWGRSTGELFF
J gene: TRBJ1-5; D gene: -; V gene: TRBV19; clone size: -; CDR3 DNA: TGTGCCAGTAGGCGGCCGAATCAGCCCCAGCATTTT; CDR3 protein: CASRRPNQPQHF
J gene: TRBJ1-2; D gene: -; V gene: TRBV25-1; clone size: -; CDR3 DNA: TGTGCCAGCAGTGATAGCATGGGAGGAGATGGCTACACCTTC; CDR3 protein: CASSDSMGGDGYTF
J gene: TRBJ2-2; D gene: -; V gene: TRBV11-2; clone size: few; CDR3 DNA: TGTGCCAGCAGAAATTTTCGGAGTATAACCGGGGAGCTGTTTTTT; CDR3 protein: CASRNFRSITGELFF
J gene: TRBJ1-2; D gene: -; V gene: TRBV7-9; clone size: -; CDR3 DNA: TGTGCCAGCAGCTTAAATGCTGGGGCAGAAGGCTACACCTTC; CDR3 protein: CASSLNAGAEGYTF
J gene: TRBJ2-7; D gene: -; V gene: TRBV19; clone size: -; CDR3 DNA: TGTGCCAGTAGTGTCGGGAGTTACTACGAGCAGTACTTC; CDR3 protein: CASSVGSYYEQYF
J gene: TRBJ2-3; D gene: -; V gene: TRBV7-2; clone size: -; CDR3 DNA: TGTGCCAGCAGCTTTCGACCTGGAGGAGATACGCAGTATTTT; CDR3 protein: CASSFRPGGDTQYF
J gene: TRBJ1-1; D gene: -; V gene: TRBV7-9; clone size: -; CDR3 DNA: TGTGCCAGCAGTACTTTAGGGGGAGCTTTCTTT; CDR3 protein: CASSTLGGAFF
J gene: TRBJ1-3; D gene: -; V gene: TRBV7-2; clone size: -; CDR3 DNA: TGTGCCAGCAGCTTATACAGGCTTAGCTCTGGAAACACCATATATTTT; CDR3 protein: CASSLYRLSSGNTIYF
J gene: TRBJ2-7; D gene: -; V gene: TRBV6-2/TRBV6-3; clone size: few; CDR3 DNA: TGTGCCAGCAGTTGGGTAGGGGACTACGAGCAGTACTTC; CDR3 protein: CASSWVGDYEQYF
J gene: TRBJ1-2; D gene: TRBD1; V gene: TRBV18; clone size: -; CDR3 DNA: TGTGCCAGCTCACCAGGGACAGGATTTCTAACCGATGGCTACACCTTC; CDR3 protein: CASSPGTGFLTDGYTF
J gene: TRBJ2-7; D gene: -; V gene: TRBV2; clone size: -; CDR3 DNA: TGTGCCAGCAGAAGCGGGACAATTTCCTACGAGCAGTACTTC; CDR3 protein: CASRSGTISYEQYF
J gene: TRBJ2-3; D gene: -; V gene: TRBV3-1/TRBV3-2; clone size: once; CDR3 DNA: TGTGCCAGCAGCCAAGGGGGCGGTACGCAGTATTTT; CDR3 protein: CASSQGGGTQYF
J gene: TRBJ2-3; D gene: TRBD2; V gene: TRBV5-1; clone size: -; CDR3 DNA: TGCGCCAGCAGCTTGGACTACGCGGGGGGAAGCACAGATACGCAGTATTTT; CDR3 protein: CASSLDYAGGSTDTQYF
J gene: TRBJ2-3; D gene: -; V gene: TRBV19; clone size: -; CDR3 DNA: TGTGCCAGTAGCACCCTCGGCGGGACAGATACGCAGTATTTT; CDR3 protein: CASSTLGGTDTQYF
J gene: TRBJ2-7; D gene: TRBD1; V gene: TRBV28; clone size: -; CDR3 DNA: TGTGCCAGCAGTCTCTCCCCCGGGACAGGGGGCTACGAGCAGTACTTC; CDR3 protein: CASSLSPGTGGYEQYF
J gene: TRBJ1-2; D gene: -; V gene: TRBV5-1; clone size: -; CDR3 DNA: TGCGCCAGCAGCTCGACTGGGGACTCAAACCCCTATGGCTACACCTTC; CDR3 protein: CASSSTGDSNPYGYTF
J gene: TRBJ1-5; D gene: TRBD1; V gene: TRBV6-2/TRBV6-3; clone size: -; CDR3 DNA: TGTGCCAGCGGCCAGACAGGGGCAAAGAGGAGGCAGCCCCAGCATTTT; CDR3 protein: CASGQTGAKRRQPQHF
J gene: TRBJ2-3; D gene: -; V gene: TRBV7-9; clone size: once; CDR3 DNA: TGTGCCAGCAGCCTAGACGCCGGGGGACTGGCAGATACGCAGTATTTT; CDR3 protein: CASSLDAGGLADTQYF
J gene: TRBJ2-3; D gene: TRBD2; V gene: TRBV5-4; clone size: -; CDR3 DNA: TGTGCCAGCAGCTTTGCGGGGGGGGCGGATACGCAGTATTTT; CDR3 protein: CASSFAGGADTQYF
J gene: TRBJ1-2; D gene: TRBD1; V gene: TRBV14; clone size: -; CDR3 DNA: TGTGCCAGCAGCCAAGAGGACAGGGGGTATTGGTATGGCTACACCTTC; CDR3 protein: CASSQEDRGYWYGYTF
J gene: TRBJ1-2; D gene: TRBD1; V gene: TRBV12-5; clone size: -; CDR3 DNA: TGTGCTAGTGGAGGGACAGGGAACTATGGCTACACCTTC; CDR3 protein: CASGGTGNYGYTF
J gene: TRBJ2-5; D gene: -; V gene: TRBV7-2; clone size: once; CDR3 DNA: TGTGCCAGCAGCTTAGGAAGCCTCGGGACCCAGTACTTC; CDR3 protein: CASSLGSLGTQYF
J gene: TRBJ2-5; D gene: TRBD1; V gene: TRBV7-9; clone size: -; CDR3 DNA: TGTGCCAGCAGACGGGGACAGGGTAAAGAGACCCAGTACTTC; CDR3 protein: CASRRGQGKETQYF
J gene: TRBJ1-1; D gene: -; V gene: TRBV12-3/TRBV12-4; clone size: -; CDR3 DNA: TGTGCCAGCAGTTTACGGGGGAGCACTGAAGCTTTCTTT; CDR3 protein: CASSLRGSTEAFF
J gene: TRBJ2-2; D gene: -; V gene: TRBV5-1; clone size: -; CDR3 DNA: TGCGCCAGCAGCTTGTTCTACCGGGACACCAACACCGGGGAGCTGTTTTTT; CDR3 protein: CASSLFYRDTNTGELFF
J gene: TRBJ2-7; D gene: -; V gene: TRBV5-1; clone size: -; CDR3 DNA: TGCGCCAGCTACCGGGATGAGGGATACGAGCAGTACTTC; CDR3 protein: CASYRDEGYEQYF
J gene: TRBJ2-6; D gene: TRBD2; V gene: TRBV18; clone size: -; CDR3 DNA: TGTGCCAGCTCACCACCAAGCGGGGGGGCCGTAGGGGCCAACGTCCTGACTTTC; CDR3 protein: CASSPPSGGAVGANVLTF
J gene: TRBJ2-1; D gene: TRBD2; V gene: TRBV6-4; clone size: -; CDR3 DNA: TGTGCCAGCAGTGACTCGGGGCTAGCGGGGGGCAATGAGCAGTTCTTC; CDR3 protein: CASSDSGLAGGNEQFF
J gene: TRBJ1-4; D gene: -; V gene: TRBV18; clone size: -; CDR3 DNA: TGTGCCAGCTCACCACGGACAGAGAATGAAAAACTGTTTTTT; CDR3 protein: CASSPRTENEKLFF
J gene: TRBJ2-6; D gene: -; V gene: TRBV18; clone size: -; CDR3 DNA: TGTGCCAGCTCACGGGAGACGGCAACCTCTGGGGCCAACGTCCTGACTTTC; CDR3 protein: CASSRETATSGANVLTF
J gene: TRBJ2-7; D gene: TRBD1; V gene: TRBV28; clone size: few; CDR3 DNA: TGTGCCAGCAGTCCGGGTGGGGGACAGGGTATTGACGAGCAGTACTTC; CDR3 protein: CASSPGGGQGIDEQYF
J gene: TRBJ2-7; D gene: -; V gene: TRBV27; clone size: -; CDR3 DNA: TGTGCCAGCAGTTTTGGGGGACTCGAGCAGTACTTC; CDR3 protein: CASSFGGLEQYF
J gene: TRBJ2-1; D gene: -; V gene: TRBV7-8; clone size: -; CDR3 DNA: TGTGCCAGCAGCTTAGCGCTCGCGGTAGCCGAGCAGTTCTTC; CDR3 protein: CASSLALAVAEQFF
J gene: TRBJ2-7; D gene: TRBD2; V gene: TRBV5-5; clone size: -; CDR3 DNA: TGTGCCAGCAGCCCCGTTCGGTCTAGCGGGGGGGTGGTCGAGCAGTACTTC; CDR3 protein: CASSPVRSSGGVVEQYF
J gene: TRBJ2-5; D gene: -; V gene: TRBV5-1; clone size: once; CDR3 DNA: TGCGCCAGCAGCTTGGCGTTCAGCGGGTCCCAGTACTTC; CDR3 protein: CASSLAFSGSQYF
J gene: TRBJ2-1; D gene: -; V gene: TRBV4-1; clone size: -; CDR3 DNA: TGCGCCAGCAGTCCTAGGAGAGGGAGTGGCTACAATGAGCAGTTCTTC; CDR3 protein: CASSPRRGSGYNEQFF
J gene: TRBJ1-1; D gene: -; V gene: TRBV3-1/TRBV3-2; clone size: -; CDR3 DNA: TGTGCCAGCAGCCAGCAGGGGAGAGGTGAAGCTTTCTTT; CDR3 protein: CASSQQGRGEAFF
J gene: TRBJ2-3; D gene: TRBD2; V gene: TRBV5-1; clone size: -; CDR3 DNA: TGCGCCAGCAGCAAACCGACTAGCGGGGGAACAGATACGCAGTATTTT; CDR3 protein: CASSKPTSGGTDTQYF
J gene: TRBJ2-5; D gene: TRBD2; V gene: TRBV6-2/TRBV6-3; clone size: -; CDR3 DNA: TGTGCCAGCAGTTTGCTACTAGCGGGGGTACAAGAGACCCAGTACTTC; CDR3 protein: CASSLLLAGVQETQYF
J gene: TRBJ2-1; D gene: TRBD2; V gene: TRBV24-1; clone size: -; CDR3 DNA: TGTGCCACCAGTGACCGTGGGGCTAGCGGGGGCCACCTTTACAATGAGCAGTTCTTC; CDR3 protein: CATSDRGASGGHLYNEQFF
J gene: TRBJ2-7; D gene: TRBD1; V gene: TRBV13; clone size: -; CDR3 DNA: TGTGCCAGCAGCCCCAGGACAGGGGTCTACGAGCAGTACTTC; CDR3 protein: CASSPRTGVYEQYF
J gene: TRBJ1-5; D gene: TRBD1; V gene: TRBV15; clone size: once; CDR3 DNA: TGTGCCACCAGCTTGACAGGGGGCGGGTATCAGCCCCAGCATTTT; CDR3 protein: CATSLTGGGYQPQHF